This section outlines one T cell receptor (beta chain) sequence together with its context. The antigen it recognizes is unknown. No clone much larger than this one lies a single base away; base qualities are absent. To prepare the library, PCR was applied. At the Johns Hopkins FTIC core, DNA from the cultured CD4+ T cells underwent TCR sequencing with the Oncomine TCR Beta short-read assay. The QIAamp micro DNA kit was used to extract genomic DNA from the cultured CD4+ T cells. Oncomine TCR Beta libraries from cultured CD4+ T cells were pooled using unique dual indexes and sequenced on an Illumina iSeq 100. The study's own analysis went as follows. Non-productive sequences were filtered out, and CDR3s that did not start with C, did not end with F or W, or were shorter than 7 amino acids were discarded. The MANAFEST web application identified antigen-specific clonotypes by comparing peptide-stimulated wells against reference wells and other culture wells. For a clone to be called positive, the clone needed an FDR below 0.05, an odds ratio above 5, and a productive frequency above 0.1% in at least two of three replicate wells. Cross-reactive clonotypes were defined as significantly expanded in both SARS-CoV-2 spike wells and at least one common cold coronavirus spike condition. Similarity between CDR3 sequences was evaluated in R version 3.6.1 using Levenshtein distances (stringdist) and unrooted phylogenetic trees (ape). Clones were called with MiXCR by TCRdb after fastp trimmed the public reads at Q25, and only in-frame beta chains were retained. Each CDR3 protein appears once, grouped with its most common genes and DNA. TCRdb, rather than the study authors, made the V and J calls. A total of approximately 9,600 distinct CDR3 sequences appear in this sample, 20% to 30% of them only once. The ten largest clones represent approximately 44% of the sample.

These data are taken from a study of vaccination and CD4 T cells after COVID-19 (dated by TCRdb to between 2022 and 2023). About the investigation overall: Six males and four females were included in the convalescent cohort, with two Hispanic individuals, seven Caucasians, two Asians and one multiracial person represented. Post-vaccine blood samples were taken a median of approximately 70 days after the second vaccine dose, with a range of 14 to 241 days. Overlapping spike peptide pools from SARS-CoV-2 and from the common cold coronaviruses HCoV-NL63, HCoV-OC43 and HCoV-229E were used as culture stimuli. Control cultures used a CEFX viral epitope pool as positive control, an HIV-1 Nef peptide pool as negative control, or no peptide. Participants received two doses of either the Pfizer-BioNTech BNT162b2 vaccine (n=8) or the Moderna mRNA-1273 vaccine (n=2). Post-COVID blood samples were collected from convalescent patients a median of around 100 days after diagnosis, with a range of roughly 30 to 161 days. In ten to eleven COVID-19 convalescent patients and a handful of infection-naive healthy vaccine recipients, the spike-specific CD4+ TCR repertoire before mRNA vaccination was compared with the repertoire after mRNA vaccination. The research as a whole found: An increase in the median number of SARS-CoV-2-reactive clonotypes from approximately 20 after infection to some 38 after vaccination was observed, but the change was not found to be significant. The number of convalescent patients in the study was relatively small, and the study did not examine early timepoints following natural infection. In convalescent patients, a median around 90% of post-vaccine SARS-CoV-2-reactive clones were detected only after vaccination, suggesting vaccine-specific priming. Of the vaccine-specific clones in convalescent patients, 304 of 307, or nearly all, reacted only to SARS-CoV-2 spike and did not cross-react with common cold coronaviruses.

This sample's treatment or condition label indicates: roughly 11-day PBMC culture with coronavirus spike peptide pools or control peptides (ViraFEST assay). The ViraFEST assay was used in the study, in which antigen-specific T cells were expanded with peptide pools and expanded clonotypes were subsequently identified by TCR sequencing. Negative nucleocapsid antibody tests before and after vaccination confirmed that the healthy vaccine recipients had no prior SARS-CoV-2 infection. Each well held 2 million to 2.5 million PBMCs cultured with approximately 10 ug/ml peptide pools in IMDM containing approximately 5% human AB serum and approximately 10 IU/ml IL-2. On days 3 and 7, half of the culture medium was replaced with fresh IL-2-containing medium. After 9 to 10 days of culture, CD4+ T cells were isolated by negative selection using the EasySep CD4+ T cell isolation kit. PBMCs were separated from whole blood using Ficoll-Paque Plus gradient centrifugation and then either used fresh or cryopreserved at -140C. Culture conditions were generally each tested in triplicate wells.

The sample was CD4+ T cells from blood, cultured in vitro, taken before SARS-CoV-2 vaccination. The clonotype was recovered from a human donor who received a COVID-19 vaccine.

The base sequence is TGTGCCTGGAGTGCCCTGACAAATTCCTACGAGCAGTACTTC. This sequence encodes CAWSALTNSYEQYF. The chain is encoded by TRBV30 joined to TRBJ2-7, with the D gene uncertain. V and J are truncated by 1 base and 1 base respectively, leaving an intervening sequence of 11 bases. The germline V gene (reference sequence) specifies GTSNPN as CDR1 and SVGIG as CDR2. From its cysteine to its phenylalanine, the CDR3 spans 14 amino acids. The entry retains the CDR3 DNA only, 42 bases that are in frame from base 1.